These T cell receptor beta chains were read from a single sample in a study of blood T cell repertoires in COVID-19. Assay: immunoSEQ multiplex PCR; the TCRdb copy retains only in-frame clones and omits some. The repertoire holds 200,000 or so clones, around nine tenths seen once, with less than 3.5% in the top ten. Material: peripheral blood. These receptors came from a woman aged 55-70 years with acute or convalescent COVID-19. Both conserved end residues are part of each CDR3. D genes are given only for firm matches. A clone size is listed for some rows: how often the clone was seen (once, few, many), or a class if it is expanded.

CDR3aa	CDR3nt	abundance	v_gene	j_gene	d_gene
CASSPLPWQGAEDTQYF	TGTGCCAGCAGCCCCCTCCCCTGGCAGGGGGCTGAGGATACGCAGTATTTT	.	TRBV7-8	TRBJ2-3	TRBD1
CASSPPGQGPSYNEQFF	TGTGCCAGCTCACCACCGGGGCAGGGCCCTTCCTACAATGAGCAGTTCTTC	.	TRBV18	TRBJ2-1	.
CASSPGGLAVYNEQFF	TGTGCCAGCAGCCCCGGGGGACTAGCGGTTTACAATGAGCAGTTCTTC	.	TRBV11-3	TRBJ2-1	TRBD2
CASSGSGIREQYF	TGTGCCAGCAGCGGTAGCGGGATACGCGAGCAGTACTTC	.	TRBV11-3	TRBJ2-7	TRBD2
CASSLASGGYTDTQYF	TGTGCCAGCAGCTTAGCCAGCGGGGGATACACAGATACGCAGTATTTT	.	TRBV7-2	TRBJ2-3	TRBD2
CASSPYGTLNNEQFF	TGTGCCAGCTCACCCTACGGGACTCTAAACAATGAGCAGTTCTTC	.	TRBV18	TRBJ2-1	.
CASSDLGRGLAGGRKETQYF	TGCGCCAGCAGTGATTTGGGGCGGGGACTAGCGGGAGGGAGGAAAGAGACCCAGTACTTC	.	TRBV10-2	TRBJ2-5	TRBD2
CASSQEKISQGAPYGYTF	TGTGCCAGCAGCCAAGAAAAGATTTCACAGGGGGCGCCCTATGGCTACACCTTC	few	TRBV3-1/TRBV3-2	TRBJ1-2	TRBD1
CASSGDRIETQYF	TGTGCCAGCAGCGGGGACAGAATCGAGACCCAGTACTTC	.	TRBV9	TRBJ2-5	TRBD1
CATSEGGFLYEQYF	TGTGCCACCAGCGAGGGGGGGTTCCTCTACGAGCAGTACTTC	once	TRBV15	TRBJ2-7	.
CASSDSRRAGYTF	TGTGCCAGCTCGGACAGCCGTCGGGCTGGCTACACCTTC	.	TRBV27	TRBJ1-2	.
CASSEILNTEAFF	TGTGCCAGCAGTGAAATATTGAACACTGAAGCTTTCTTT	.	TRBV6-1	TRBJ1-1	.
CASSPSPGPLQNTEAFF	TGTGCCAGCTCACCGTCTCCGGGTCCGCTACAGAACACTGAAGCTTTCTTT	.	TRBV18	TRBJ1-1	.
CASSLPLGQARVEQYF	TGTGCCAGCAGTTTACCACTCGGACAGGCCAGGGTGGAGCAGTACTTC	.	TRBV6-2/TRBV6-3	TRBJ2-7	TRBD1
CATSGDPYNEQFF	TGTGCCACCAGTGGAGATCCCTACAATGAGCAGTTCTTC	.	TRBV24-1	TRBJ2-1	.
CASSFEGINQPQHF	TGTGCCAGCAGCTTTGAGGGAATCAATCAGCCCCAGCATTTT	.	TRBV5-5	TRBJ1-5	.
CASSDTQLSPLHF	TGTGCCAGCAGCGACACTCAACTTTCACCCCTCCACTTT	.	TRBV5-4	TRBJ1-6	.
CASSSEGINSPLHF	TGTGCCAGTAGTTCAGAGGGTATAAATTCACCCCTCCACTTT	.	TRBV19	TRBJ1-6	.
CSAIPSVEQFF	TGCAGTGCCATCCCTTCGGTAGAGCAGTTCTTC	.	TRBV20-1	TRBJ2-1	.
CASSLGGSGTDTQYF	TGTGCCAGCAGTTTGGGCGGGAGCGGCACAGATACGCAGTATTTT	.	TRBV28	TRBJ2-3	TRBD2
CASSLTHGEPQHF	TGTGCCAGCAGCCTGACCCACGGGGAGCCCCAGCATTTT	.	TRBV7-8	TRBJ1-5	.
CASSAQWESYNEQFF	TGTGCCAGCAGCGCTCAGTGGGAGTCCTACAATGAGCAGTTCTTC	.	TRBV9	TRBJ2-1	.
CASSEALQGGAEQETQYF	TGTGCCAGCAGTGAAGCGCTTCAAGGGGGGGCCGAGCAAGAGACCCAGTACTTC	.	TRBV6-1	TRBJ2-5	.
CASSGLGTGTKPQHF	TGTGCCAGCTCCGGCCTAGGGACAGGGACGAAGCCCCAGCATTTT	.	TRBV18	TRBJ1-5	TRBD1
CASSATGGIGSPLHF	TGTGCCAGCAGCGCCACAGGGGGTATCGGTTCACCCCTCCACTTT	.	TRBV9	TRBJ1-6	TRBD1